The sequence of this TCR beta chain was determined in a study of PD-1 blockade in classical Hodgkin lymphoma. Study context: The study gave patients nivolumab 3 mg/kg intravenously every 2 weeks. Study results and caveats: Complete responders showed a baseline diversity that resembled the diversity of newly diagnosed patients. With CD4+ cells, TCR diversity rose significantly by C4D1, but not with CD8+ cells. Newly diagnosed patients had baseline TCR diversity that was reportedly lower than that of healthy donors.

The CDR3 extends over 14 amino acids. J was trimmed by 5 bases and V by 0 bases; bases with no gene match: 1. CDR1 and CDR2 from the germline V gene are SGHRS and YFSETQ. Comment on this clone: Its antigen remains unknown.

Relapse was seen in all patients after autologous stem cell transplantation, and brentuximab vedotin exposure was variable. The assay was immunoSEQ multiplex PCR, and TCRdb's table has in-frame clones only and misses some. The repertoire holds roughly 90,000 clones, with roughly 76% as singletons. This clonotype was sampled from a human donor with classical Hodgkin lymphoma. Sequenced material: peripheral blood mononuclear cells (PBMCs), taken before the second cycle of nivolumab. The chain has TRBV5-1 and TRBJ2-7; 11 bases align to TRBD2. The CDR3 DNA reads as TGCGCCAGCAGCTTGGCACTAGCGGGAGACGAGCAGTACTTC. It specifies CASSLALAGDEQYF.